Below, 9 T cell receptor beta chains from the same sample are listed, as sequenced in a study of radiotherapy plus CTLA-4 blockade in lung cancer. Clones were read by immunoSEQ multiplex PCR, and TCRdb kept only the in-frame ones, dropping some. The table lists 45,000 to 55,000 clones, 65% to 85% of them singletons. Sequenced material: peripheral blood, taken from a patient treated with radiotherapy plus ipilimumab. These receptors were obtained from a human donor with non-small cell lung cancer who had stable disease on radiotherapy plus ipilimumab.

Here the CDR3 reads CASSLVSIDSGNTIYF. For the CDR3, the DNA is TGTGCCAGCAGCCTGGTATCGATAGACTCTGGAAACACCATATATTTT. The chain carries TRBV5-5 and TRBJ1-3; D unclear. V was trimmed by 4 bases and J by 0 bases, leaving 14 bases between them. Per the germline V gene, CDR1 is SGHKS and CDR2 is YYEKEE (reference sequence). The CDR3 spans 16 residues.

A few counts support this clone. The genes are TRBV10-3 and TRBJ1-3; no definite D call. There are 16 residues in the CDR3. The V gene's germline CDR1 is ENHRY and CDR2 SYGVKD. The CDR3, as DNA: TGTGCTGCCCGGAGCGGGGTTGCTAGGGCTGGAAACACCATATATTTT. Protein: CAARSGVARAGNTIYF.

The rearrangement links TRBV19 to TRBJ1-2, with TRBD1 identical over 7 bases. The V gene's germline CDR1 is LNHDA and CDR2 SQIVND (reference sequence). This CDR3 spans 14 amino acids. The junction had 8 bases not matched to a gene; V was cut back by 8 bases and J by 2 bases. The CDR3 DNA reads TGTGCCAGTCGAGCCGGGACAGTGAACTATGGCTACACCTTC. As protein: CASRAGTVNYGYTF.

The CDR3 nucleotides are TGTGCCAGCAGTCCCCGGCTAGCCAAAAACATTCAGTACTTC. This sequence encodes CASSPRLAKNIQYF. The V and J genes are TRBV28 and TRBJ2-4, with D hard to call. The CDR3 length is 14 residues. Per the germline V gene, CDR1 is MDHEN and CDR2 is SYDVKM. V was pared by 5 bases and J by 0 bases, with 8 bases between. The full variable domain, rest sourced from reference TRBV28 and TRBJ2-4, is DVKVTQSSRYLVKRTGEKVFLECVQDMDHENMFWYRQDPGLGLRLIYFSYDVKMKEKGDIPEGYSVSREKKERFSLILESASTNQTSMYLCASSPRLAKNIQYFGAGTRLSVL.

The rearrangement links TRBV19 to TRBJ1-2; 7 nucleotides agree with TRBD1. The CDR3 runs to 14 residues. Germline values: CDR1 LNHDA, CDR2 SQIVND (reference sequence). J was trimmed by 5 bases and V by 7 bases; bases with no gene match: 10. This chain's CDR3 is CASTPAGQQYGYTF. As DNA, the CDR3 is TGTGCCAGTACCCCCGCGGGACAGCAGTATGGCTACACCTTC.

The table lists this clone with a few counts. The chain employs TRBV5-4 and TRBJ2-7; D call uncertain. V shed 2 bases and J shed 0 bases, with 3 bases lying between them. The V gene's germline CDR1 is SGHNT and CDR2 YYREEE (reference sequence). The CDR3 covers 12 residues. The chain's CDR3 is CASSFYSYEQYF. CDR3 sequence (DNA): TGTGCCAGCAGCTTTTACTCCTACGAGCAGTACTTC.

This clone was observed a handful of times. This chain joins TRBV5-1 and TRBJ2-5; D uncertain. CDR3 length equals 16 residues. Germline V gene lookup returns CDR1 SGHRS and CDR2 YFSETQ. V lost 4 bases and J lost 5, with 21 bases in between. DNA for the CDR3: TGCGCCAGCAGCCTGTCGACTCAAGCCCTAGGGGAGACCCAGTACTTC. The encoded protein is CASSLSTQALGETQYF. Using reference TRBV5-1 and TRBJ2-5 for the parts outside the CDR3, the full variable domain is KAGVTQTPRYLIKTRGQQVTLSCSPISGHRSVSWYQQTPGQGLQFLFEYFSETQRNKGNFPGRFSGRQFSNSRSEMNVSTLELGDSALYLCASSLSTQALGETQYFGPGTRLLVL.

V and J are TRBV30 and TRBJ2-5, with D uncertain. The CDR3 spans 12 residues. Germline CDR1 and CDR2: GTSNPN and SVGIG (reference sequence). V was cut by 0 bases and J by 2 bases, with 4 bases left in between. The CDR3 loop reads CAWSVGQETQYF. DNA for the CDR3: TGTGCCTGGAGTGTAGGGCAAGAGACCCAGTACTTC.

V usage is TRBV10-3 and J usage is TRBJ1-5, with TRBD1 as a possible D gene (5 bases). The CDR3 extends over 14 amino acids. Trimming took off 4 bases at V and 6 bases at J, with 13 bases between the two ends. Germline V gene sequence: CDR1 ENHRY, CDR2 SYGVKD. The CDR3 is CAISVGAGGQPQHF. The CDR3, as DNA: TGTGCCATCAGTGTCGGTGCGGGGGGTCAGCCCCAGCATTTT.